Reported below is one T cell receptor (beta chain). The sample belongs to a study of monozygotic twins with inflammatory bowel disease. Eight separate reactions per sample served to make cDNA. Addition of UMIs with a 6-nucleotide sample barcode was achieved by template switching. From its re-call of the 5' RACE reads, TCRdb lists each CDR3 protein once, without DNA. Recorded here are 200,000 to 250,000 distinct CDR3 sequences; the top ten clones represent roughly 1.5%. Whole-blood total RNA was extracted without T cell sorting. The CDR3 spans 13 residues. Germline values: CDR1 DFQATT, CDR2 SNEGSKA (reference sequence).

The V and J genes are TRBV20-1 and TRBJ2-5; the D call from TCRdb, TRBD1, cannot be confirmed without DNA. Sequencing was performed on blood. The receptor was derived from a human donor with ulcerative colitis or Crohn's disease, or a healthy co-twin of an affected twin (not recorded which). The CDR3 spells CSATGTGIETQYF.